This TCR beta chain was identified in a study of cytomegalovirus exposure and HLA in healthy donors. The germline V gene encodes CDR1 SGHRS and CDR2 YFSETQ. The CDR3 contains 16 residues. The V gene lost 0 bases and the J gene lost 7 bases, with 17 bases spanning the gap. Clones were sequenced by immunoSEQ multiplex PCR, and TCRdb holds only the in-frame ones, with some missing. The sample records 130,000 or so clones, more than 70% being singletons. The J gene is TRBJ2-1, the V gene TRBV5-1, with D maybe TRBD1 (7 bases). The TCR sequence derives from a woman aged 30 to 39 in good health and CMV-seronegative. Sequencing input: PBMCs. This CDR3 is CASSLAGGGSGNEQFF. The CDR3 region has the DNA TGCGCCAGCAGCTTGGCCGGAGGGGGCAGTGGTAATGAGCAGTTCTTC.